This T cell receptor (beta chain) was profiled in a study of beta chain features in type 1 diabetes. Isolated RNA was reverse transcribed in full, so expressed TCRB transcripts were sequenced. Assay: immunoSEQ multiplex PCR; the TCRdb copy retains only in-frame clones and omits some. The sample has around 300,000 clones; approximately 11% are singletons. To note about this clone: Its antigen is as yet unknown. The same CDR3 is also encoded by other DNA sequences in this sample.

Study findings and constraints: A moderate, significant TCRB CDR3 shortening appeared in type 1 diabetes across four CD4+ subsets. Among type 1 diabetes patients, VDJ junctions had fewer insertions and more deletions.

V trimming: 4 bases; J trimming: 7 bases; junction bases outside the gene matches: 6. The V gene's germline CDR1 is SGHDT and CDR2 YYEEEE. This CDR3 is 13 amino acids long. The sequenced material came from naive CD4+ T cells from blood. J is TRBJ2-7 and V is TRBV5-6, with TRBD2 identical over 9 bases. The clonotype was recovered from a woman aged 25-40 years in good health. The CDR3 spells CASSGGRAGEQYF. The CDR3, as DNA: TGTGCCAGCAGCGGCGGGAGGGCTGGGGAGCAGTACTTC.